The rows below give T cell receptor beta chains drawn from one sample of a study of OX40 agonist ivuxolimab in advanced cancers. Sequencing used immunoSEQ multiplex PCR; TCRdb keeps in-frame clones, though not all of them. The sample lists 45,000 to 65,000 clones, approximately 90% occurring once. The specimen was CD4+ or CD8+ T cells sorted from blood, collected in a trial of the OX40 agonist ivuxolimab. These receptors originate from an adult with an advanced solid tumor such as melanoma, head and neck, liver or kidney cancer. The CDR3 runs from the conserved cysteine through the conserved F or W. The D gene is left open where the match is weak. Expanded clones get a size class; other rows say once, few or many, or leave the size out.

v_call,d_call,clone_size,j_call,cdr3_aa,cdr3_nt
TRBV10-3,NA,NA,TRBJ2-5,CAISYRPQETQYF,TGTGCCATCAGTTACCGGCCGCAAGAGACCCAGTACTTC
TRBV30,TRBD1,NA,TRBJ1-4,CAWSKGQYNEKLFF,TGTGCCTGGTCTAAGGGACAGTATAATGAAAAACTGTTTTTT
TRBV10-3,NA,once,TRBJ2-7,CATRAAGVGQYF,TGTGCGACCCGGGCAGCGGGTGTTGGGCAGTACTTC
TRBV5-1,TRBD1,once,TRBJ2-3,CASSLDRGSTDTQYF,TGCGCCAGCAGCCTAGACAGGGGATCCACAGATACGCAGTATTTT
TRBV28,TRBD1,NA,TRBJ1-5,CASSSHRGGSNQPQHF,TGTGCCAGCAGTTCCCACAGGGGGGGAAGCAATCAGCCCCAGCATTTT
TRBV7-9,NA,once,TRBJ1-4,CASSLEFSGELFF,TGTGCCAGCAGCTTAGAGTTTTCAGGCGAACTGTTTTTT
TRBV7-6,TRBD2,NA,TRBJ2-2,CASSSLAGGPSGELFF,TGTGCCAGCAGCTCACTAGCGGGGGGGCCCTCCGGGGAGCTGTTTTTT
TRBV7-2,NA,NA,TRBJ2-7,CASSLYGPATEQYF,TGTGCCAGCAGCTTATACGGGCCGGCCACCGAGCAGTACTTC
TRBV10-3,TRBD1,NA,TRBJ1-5,CATRTGFSGQPQHF,TGTGCCACTAGGACAGGCTTCTCAGGTCAGCCCCAGCATTTT
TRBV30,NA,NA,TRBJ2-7,CACRPRGKLYEQYF,TGTGCCTGCCGACCCAGGGGAAAACTCTACGAGCAGTACTTC
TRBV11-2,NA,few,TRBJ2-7,CASSLDHFSYEQYF,TGTGCCAGCAGCTTAGATCACTTCTCCTACGAGCAGTACTTC
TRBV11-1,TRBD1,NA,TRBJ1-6,CASSQIRDSQGNSPLHF,TGTGCCAGCAGCCAAATTAGGGACAGCCAAGGGAATTCACCCCTCCACTTT
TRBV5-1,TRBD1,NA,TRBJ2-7,CASSGRQGSIDEQYF,TGCGCCAGCAGCGGCCGACAGGGGAGTATCGACGAGCAGTACTTC
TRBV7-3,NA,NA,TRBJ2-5,CASSRGTGPQETQYF,TGTGCCAGCAGCCGAGGGACGGGACCCCAAGAGACCCAGTACTTC
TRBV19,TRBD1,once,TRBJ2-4,CASRDREENIQYF,TGTGCCAGCCGGGACAGAGAAGAAAACATTCAGTACTTC
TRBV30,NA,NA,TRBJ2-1,CAWSVQVDEQFF,TGTGCCTGGAGTGTACAGGTCGATGAGCAGTTCTTC
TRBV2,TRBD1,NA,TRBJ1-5,CASSGQGGRSNQPQHF,TGTGCCAGCAGTGGACAGGGAGGAAGGAGCAATCAGCCCCAGCATTTT
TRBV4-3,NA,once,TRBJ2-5,CASSQDRVSPETQYF,TGCGCCAGCAGCCAAGATAGGGTTTCTCCAGAGACCCAGTACTTC
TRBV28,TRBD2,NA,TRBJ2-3,CASSSSGLAGAHGTDTQYF,TGTGCCAGCAGTTCGTCGGGACTAGCGGGAGCTCATGGGACAGATACGCAGTATTTT
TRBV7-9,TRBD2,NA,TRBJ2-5,CASSLPLGGQETQYF,TGTGCCAGCAGCTTGCCCCTGGGGGGGCAAGAGACCCAGTACTTC
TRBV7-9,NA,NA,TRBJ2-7,CASSLLGGTYEQYF,TGTGCCAGCAGCTTATTGGGTGGTACCTACGAGCAGTACTTC
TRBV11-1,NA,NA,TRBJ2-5,CASSPTVLSGETQYF,TGTGCCAGCAGCCCCACCGTGCTTAGCGGAGAGACCCAGTACTTC
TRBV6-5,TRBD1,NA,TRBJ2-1,CASRMDREYNEQFF,TGTGCCAGCAGAATGGACAGGGAATACAATGAGCAGTTCTTC
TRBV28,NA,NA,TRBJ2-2,CASSLVLTHGELFF,TGTGCCAGCAGTTTAGTTCTAACGCACGGGGAGCTGTTTTTT
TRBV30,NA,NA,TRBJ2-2,CAWSEAGELFF,TGTGCCTGGAGTGAAGCCGGGGAGCTGTTTTTT
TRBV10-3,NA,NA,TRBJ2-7,CAISDKGLNGEQYF,TGTGCCATCAGTGACAAGGGGCTAAACGGCGAGCAGTACTTC
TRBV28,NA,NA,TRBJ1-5,CASSSGLNQPQHF,TGTGCCAGCAGTTCAGGATTGAATCAGCCCCAGCATTTT
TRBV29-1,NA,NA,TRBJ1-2,CSVGVGREGYTF,TGCAGCGTTGGCGTAGGGAGGGAAGGCTACACCTTC
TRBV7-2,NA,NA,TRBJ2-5,CASSLGAITGTQYF,TGTGCCAGCAGCTTAGGGGCCATCACGGGGACCCAGTACTTC
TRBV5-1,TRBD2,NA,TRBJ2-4,CASSSPQGGRNIQYF,TGCGCCAGCAGCTCCCCCCAGGGAGGGAGAAACATTCAGTACTTC
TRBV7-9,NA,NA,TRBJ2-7,CASSFSGIYEQYF,TGTGCCAGCAGCTTTTCCGGGATCTACGAGCAGTACTTC
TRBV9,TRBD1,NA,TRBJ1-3,CASSVTDRGTGNTIYF,TGTGCCAGCAGCGTTACGGACAGGGGGACTGGAAACACCATATATTTT